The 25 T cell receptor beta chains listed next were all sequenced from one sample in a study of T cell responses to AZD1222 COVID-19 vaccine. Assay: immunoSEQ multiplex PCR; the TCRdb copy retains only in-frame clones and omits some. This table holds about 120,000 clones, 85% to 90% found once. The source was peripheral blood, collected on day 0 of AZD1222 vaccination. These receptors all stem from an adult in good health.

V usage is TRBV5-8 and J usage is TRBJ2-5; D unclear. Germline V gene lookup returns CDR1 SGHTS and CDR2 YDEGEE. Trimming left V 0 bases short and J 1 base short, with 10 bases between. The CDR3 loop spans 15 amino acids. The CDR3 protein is CASSLGARLQETQYF. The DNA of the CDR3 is TGTGCCAGCAGCTTGGGAGCCCGGCTCCAAGAGACCCAGTACTTC.

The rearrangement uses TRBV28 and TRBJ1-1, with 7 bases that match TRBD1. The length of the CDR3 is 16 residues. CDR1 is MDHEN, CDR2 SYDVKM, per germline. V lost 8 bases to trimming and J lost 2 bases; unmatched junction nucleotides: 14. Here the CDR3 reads CASRENRGIENTEAFF. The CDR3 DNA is TGTGCCAGCCGGGAGAACAGGGGAATAGAAAACACTGAAGCTTTCTTT.

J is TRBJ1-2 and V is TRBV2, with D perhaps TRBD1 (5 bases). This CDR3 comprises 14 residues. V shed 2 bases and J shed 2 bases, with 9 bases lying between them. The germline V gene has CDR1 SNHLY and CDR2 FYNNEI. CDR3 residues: CASSEQGGNYGYTF. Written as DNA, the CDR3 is TGTGCCAGCAGTGAACAGGGTGGGAACTATGGCTACACCTTC.

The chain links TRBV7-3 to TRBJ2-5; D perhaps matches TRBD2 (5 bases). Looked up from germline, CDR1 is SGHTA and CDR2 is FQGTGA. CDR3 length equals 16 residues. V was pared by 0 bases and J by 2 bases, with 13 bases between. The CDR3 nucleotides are TGTGCCAGCAGCTTAACCACGACTGGACTTCAAGAGACCCAGTACTTC. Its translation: CASSLTTTGLQETQYF.

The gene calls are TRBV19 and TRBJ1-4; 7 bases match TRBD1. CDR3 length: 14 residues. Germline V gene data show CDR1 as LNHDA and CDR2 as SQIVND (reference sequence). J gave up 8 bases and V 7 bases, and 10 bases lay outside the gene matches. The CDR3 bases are TGTGCCAGTACCGCGACAGGGTATCTCGAAAAACTGTTTTTT. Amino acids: CASTATGYLEKLFF.

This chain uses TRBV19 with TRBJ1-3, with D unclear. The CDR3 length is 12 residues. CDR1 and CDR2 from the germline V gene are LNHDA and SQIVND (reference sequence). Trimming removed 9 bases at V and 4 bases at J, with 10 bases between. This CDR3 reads CASRLRGNTIYF. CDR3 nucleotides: TGTGCCAGCCGCCTTAGAGGAAACACCATATATTTT. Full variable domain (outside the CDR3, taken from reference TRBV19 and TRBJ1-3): DGGITQSPKYLFRKEGQNVTLSCEQNLNHDAMYWYRQDPGQGLRLIYYSQIVNDFQKGDIAEGYSVSREKKESFPLTVTSAQKNPTAFYLCASRLRGNTIYFGEGSWLTVV.

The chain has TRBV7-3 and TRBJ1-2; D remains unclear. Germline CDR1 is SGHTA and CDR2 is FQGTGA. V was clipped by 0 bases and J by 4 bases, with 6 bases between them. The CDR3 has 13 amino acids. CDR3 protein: CASSLTSSYGYTF. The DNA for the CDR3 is TGTGCCAGCAGCTTAACGTCCAGCTATGGCTACACCTTC.

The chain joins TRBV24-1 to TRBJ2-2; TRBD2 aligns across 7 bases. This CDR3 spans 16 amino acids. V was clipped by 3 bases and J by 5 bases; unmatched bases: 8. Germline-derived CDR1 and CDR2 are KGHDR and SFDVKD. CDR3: CATSDTRGGYTGELFF. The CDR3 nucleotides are TGTGCCACCAGTGATACCCGGGGAGGGTATACCGGGGAGCTGTTTTTT.

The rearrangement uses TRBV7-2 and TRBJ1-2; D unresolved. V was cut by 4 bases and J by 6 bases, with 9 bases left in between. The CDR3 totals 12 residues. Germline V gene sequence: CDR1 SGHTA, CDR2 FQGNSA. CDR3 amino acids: CASSSILDGYTF. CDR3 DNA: TGTGCCAGCAGCTCCATACTGGATGGCTACACCTTC. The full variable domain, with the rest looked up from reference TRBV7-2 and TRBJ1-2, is GAGVSQSPSNKVTEKGKDVELRCDPISGHTALYWYRQSLGQGLEFLIYFQGNSAPDKSGLPSDRFSAERTGGSVSTLTIQRTQQEDSAVYLCASSSILDGYTFGSGTRLTVV.

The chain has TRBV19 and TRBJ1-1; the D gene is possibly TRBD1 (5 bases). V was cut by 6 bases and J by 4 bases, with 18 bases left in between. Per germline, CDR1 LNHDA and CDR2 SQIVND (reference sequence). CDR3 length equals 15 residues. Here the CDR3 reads CASRASGGTGTEAFF. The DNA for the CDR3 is TGTGCCAGTAGGGCCTCGGGGGGGACGGGCACTGAAGCTTTCTTT.

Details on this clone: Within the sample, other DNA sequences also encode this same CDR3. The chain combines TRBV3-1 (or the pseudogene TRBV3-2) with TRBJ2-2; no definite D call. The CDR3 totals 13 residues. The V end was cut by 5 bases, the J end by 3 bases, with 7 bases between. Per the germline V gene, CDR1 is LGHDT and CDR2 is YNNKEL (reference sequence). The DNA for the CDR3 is TGTGCCAGCAGCTTACGGGACACCGGGGAGCTGTTTTTT. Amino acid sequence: CASSLRDTGELFF.

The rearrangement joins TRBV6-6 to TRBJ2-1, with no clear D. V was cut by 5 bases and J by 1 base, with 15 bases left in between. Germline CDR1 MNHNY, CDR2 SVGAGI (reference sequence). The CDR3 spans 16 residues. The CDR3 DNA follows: TGTGCCAGCAGTCGAAGAAAGGCGTTATCCTACAATGAGCAGTTCTTC. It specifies CASSRRKALSYNEQFF.

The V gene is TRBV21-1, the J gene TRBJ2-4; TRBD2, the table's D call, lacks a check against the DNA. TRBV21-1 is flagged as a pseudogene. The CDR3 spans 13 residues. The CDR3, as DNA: TGTGCCAGCAGCCGGACTAGCGGGAACATTCAGTACTTC. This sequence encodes CASSRTSGNIQYF.

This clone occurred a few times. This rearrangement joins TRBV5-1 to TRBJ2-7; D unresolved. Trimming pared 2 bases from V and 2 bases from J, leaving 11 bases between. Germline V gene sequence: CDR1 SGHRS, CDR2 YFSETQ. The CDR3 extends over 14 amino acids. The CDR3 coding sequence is TGCGCCAGCAGCTTACCAACAGTAACCTACGAGCAGTACTTC. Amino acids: CASSLPTVTYEQYF.

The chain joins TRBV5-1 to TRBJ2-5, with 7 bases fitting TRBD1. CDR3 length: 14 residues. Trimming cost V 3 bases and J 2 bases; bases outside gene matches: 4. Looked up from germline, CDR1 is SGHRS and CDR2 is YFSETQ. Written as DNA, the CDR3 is TGCGCCAGCAGCTCCGGACAGGTTCAAGAGACCCAGTACTTC. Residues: CASSSGQVQETQYF.

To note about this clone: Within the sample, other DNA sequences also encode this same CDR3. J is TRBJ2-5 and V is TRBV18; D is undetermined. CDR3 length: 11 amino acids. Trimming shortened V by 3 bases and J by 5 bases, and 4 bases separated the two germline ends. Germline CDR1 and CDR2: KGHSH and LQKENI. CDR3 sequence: CASSPMETQYF. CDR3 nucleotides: TGTGCCAGCTCACCGATGGAGACCCAGTACTTC.

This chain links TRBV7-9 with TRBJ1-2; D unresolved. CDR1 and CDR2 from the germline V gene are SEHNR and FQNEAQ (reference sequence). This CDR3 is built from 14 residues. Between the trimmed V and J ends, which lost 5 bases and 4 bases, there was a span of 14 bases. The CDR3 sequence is CASSPPSSSYGYTF. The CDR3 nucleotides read TGTGCCAGCAGCCCCCCCTCGAGTAGCTATGGCTACACCTTC.

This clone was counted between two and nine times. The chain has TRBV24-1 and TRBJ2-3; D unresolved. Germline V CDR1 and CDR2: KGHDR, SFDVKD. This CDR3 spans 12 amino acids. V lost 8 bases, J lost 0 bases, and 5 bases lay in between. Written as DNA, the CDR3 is TGTGCCACCAAAGACAGCACAGATACGCAGTATTTT. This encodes CATKDSTDTQYF.

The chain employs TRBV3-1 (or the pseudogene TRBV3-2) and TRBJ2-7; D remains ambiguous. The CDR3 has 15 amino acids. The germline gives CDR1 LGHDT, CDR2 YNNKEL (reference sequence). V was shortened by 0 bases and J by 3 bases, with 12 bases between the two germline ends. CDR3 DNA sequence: TGTGCCAGCAGCCAAGATCGTGGTCTTGGCTACGAGCAGTACTTC. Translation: CASSQDRGLGYEQYF.

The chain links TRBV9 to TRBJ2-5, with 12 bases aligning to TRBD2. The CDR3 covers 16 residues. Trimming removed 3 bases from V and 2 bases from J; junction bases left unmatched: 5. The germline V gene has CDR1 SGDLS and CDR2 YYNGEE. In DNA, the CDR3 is TGTGCCAGCAGCGGCCCGACTAGCGGGGGTCAAGAGACCCAGTACTTC. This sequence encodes CASSGPTSGGQETQYF.

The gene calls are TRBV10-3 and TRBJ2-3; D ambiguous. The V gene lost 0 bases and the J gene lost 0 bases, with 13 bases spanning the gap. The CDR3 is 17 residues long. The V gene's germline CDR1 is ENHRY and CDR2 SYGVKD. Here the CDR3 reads CAISESRAATSTDTQYF. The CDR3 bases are TGTGCCATCAGTGAGTCTAGGGCAGCCACTAGCACAGATACGCAGTATTTT.

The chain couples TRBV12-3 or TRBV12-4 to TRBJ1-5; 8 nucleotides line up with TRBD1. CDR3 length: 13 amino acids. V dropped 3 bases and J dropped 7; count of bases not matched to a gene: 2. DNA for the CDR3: TGTGCCAGCAGTTTGGCAGGGGGCCAGCCCCAGCATTTT. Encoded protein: CASSLAGGQPQHF.

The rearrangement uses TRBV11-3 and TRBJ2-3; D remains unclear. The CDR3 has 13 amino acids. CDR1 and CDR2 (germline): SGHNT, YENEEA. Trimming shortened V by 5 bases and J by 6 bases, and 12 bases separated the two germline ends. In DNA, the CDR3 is TGTGCCAGCAGCCACTGGAGTTTCGATACGCAGTATTTT. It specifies CASSHWSFDTQYF.

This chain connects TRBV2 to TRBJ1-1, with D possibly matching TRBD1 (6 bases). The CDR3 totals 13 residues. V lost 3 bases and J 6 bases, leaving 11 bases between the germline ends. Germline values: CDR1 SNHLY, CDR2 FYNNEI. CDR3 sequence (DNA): TGTGCCAGCAGTGAGGGACATTACGCTGAAGCTTTCTTT. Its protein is CASSEGHYAEAFF.

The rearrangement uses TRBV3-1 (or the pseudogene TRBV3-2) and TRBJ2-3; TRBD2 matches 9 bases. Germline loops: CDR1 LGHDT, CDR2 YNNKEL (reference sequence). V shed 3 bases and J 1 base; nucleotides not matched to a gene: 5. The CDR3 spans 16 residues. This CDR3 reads CASSHMRLAGTDTQYF. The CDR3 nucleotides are TGTGCCAGCAGCCATATGCGACTAGCGGGCACAGATACGCAGTATTTT.